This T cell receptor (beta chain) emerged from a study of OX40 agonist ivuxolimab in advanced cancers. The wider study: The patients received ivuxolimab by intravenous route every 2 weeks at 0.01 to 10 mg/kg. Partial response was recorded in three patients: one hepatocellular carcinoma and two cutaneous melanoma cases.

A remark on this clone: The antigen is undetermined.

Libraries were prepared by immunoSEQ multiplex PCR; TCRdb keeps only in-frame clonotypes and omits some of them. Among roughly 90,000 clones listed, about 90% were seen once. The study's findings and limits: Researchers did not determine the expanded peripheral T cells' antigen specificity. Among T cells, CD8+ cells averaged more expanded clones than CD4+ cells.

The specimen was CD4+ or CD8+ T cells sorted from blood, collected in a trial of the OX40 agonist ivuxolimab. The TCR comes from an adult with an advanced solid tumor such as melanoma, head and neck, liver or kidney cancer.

The CDR3 coding sequence is TGTGCCAGCAGCGTAGCTCCCGCTAGCGGTGGTAATGAGCAGTTCTTC. Translating gives CASSVAPASGGNEQFF. V and J are TRBV9 and TRBJ2-1; TRBD2 matches at 7 bases. The length of the CDR3 is 16 residues. V shed 0 bases and J 7 bases; nucleotides not matched to a gene: 10. Germline V lookup: CDR1 SGDLS, CDR2 YYNGEE.